This T cell receptor (beta chain) was identified during a study of blood T cell repertoires in COVID-19. Study details: T cells, B-cell-depleted T cells, or PBMCs supplied cDNA or gDNA.

The V end lost 4 bases, the J end lost 0 bases, and 10 bases lay between the germline ends. This CDR3 spans 15 amino acids. CDR1 and CDR2 (germline): LGHDT, YNNKEL (reference sequence). Authors' processing steps: Cell counts per sample came from amplifying reference gene primers. This table comes from immunoSEQ multiplex PCR, and its TCRdb copy is limited to in-frame clones, with some not included. That table is the source of V, J and clone size, and D and trimming were worked out from the DNA. The data contain 260,000 or so clones, over 75% of them singletons. This sequence joins TRBV3-1 (or the pseudogene TRBV3-2) and TRBJ2-4; D ambiguous. This clonotype was obtained from a human donor in a cohort sampled during active COVID-19. The sample taken for sequencing was peripheral blood. As DNA, the CDR3 is TGTGCCAGCAGCCTCTCAGCGCTAGCCAAAAACATTCAGTACTTC. It specifies CASSLSALAKNIQYF.